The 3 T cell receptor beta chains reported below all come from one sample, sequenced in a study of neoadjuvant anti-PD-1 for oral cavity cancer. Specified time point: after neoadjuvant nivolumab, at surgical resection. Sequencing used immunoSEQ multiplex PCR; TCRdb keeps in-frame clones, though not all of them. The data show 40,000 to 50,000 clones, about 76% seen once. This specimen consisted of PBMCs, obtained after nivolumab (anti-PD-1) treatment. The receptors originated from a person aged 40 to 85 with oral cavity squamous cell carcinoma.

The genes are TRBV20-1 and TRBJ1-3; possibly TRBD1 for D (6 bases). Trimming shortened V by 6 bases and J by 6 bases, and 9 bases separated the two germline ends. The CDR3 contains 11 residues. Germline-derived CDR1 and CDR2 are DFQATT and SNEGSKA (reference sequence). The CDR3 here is CSARQENTIYF. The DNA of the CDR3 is TGCAGTGCAAGACAGGAAAACACCATATATTTT.

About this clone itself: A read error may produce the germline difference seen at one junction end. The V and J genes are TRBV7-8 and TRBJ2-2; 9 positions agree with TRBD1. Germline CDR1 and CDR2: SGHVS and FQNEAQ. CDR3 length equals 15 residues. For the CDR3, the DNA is TGTGCCAGCAGCCAACAGGGGGCGAAGACCGGGGAGCTGTTTTTT. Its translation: CASSQQGAKTGELFF.

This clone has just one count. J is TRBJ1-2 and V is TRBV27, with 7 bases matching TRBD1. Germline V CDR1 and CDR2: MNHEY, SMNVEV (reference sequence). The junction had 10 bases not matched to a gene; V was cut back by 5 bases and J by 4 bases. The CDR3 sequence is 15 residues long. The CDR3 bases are TGTGCCAGCAGTCCTTGGACAGGCAACATCTATGGCTACACCTTC. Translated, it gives CASSPWTGNIYGYTF.